The next 18 T cell receptor beta chains were all read from a single sample in a study of blood T cells in healthy people across ages. Then a second PCR, running roughly 6 to 12 cycles, was carried out with a sample-barcoded 5' primer and a J-beta primer mix. TCRdb itself ran the 5' RACE reads through MiXCR, one entry per CDR3 protein. The data show approximately 850,000 distinct CDR3 sequences, approximately 48% seen once. The specimen sequenced was blood. These receptors came from a man in his 60s in good health.

This clonotype occurred a few times. This chain joins TRBV15 and TRBJ2-4; D ambiguous. CDR3 length equals 16 residues. Germline V gene data show CDR1 as LNHNV and CDR2 as YYDKDF (reference sequence). Trimming pared 3 bases from V and 12 bases from J, leaving 24 bases between. The CDR3 loop is CATSRADTNRIHSQYF. CDR3 nucleotide sequence: TGTGCCACCAGCAGGGCGGATACAAATCGGATTCATTCTCAGTACTTC.

The sample holds many counts of this clonotype. As DNA, the CDR3 is TGTGCCAGCAGCCCGAATGGAGGGGTAAACACTGAAGCTTTCTTT. Protein: CASSPNGGVNTEAFF. This chain links TRBV7-9 with TRBJ1-1, with a tentative D call TRBD1 (5 bases). In germline, CDR1 is SEHNR, CDR2 FQNEAQ (reference sequence). V was cut by 5 bases and J by 2 bases, with 15 bases left in between. The CDR3 is 15 amino acids.

This clonotype was seen a few times. The V call is TRBV6-2 or TRBV6-3, the J call TRBJ2-7; tentatively, D is TRBD1 or TRBD2 (5 bases each). The CDR3 spans 13 residues. V was trimmed by 5 bases and J by 2 bases, leaving 10 bases between them. Per germline, CDR1 MNHEY and CDR2 SVGEGT. The CDR3 DNA reads TGTGCCAGCAGTAGGGACGCCACCTACGAGCAGTACTTC. Translating gives CASSRDATYEQYF.

The V call is TRBV4-2, the J call TRBJ2-6; D may be TRBD2 (5 bases). Trimming left V 0 bases short and J 0 bases short, with 6 bases between. This CDR3 is built from 16 residues. Germline V gene sequence: CDR1 LGHNA, CDR2 YNFKEQ. Here the CDR3 DNA reads TGTGCCAGCAGCCAAGAACGGGACTCTGGGGCCAACGTCCTGACTTTC. Protein sequence: CASSQERDSGANVLTF.

The chain is built from TRBV7-2 and TRBJ2-5; 11 positions agree with TRBD2. The trim removed 1 base at V and 0 bases at J, leaving 4 bases unmatched. This CDR3 has 17 amino acids. The germline V gene encodes CDR1 SGHTA and CDR2 FQGNSA. The CDR3 coding sequence is TGTGCCAGCAGCTTAGTAGCGGGGGGGCAGTACCAAGAGACCCAGTACTTC. This sequence encodes CASSLVAGGQYQETQYF.

V gene TRBV27 combines with J gene TRBJ1-1; D gene uncertain. The V end was cut by 3 bases, the J end by 5 bases, with 13 bases between. The CDR3 extends over 14 amino acids. From germline, CDR1 is MNHEY and CDR2 SMNVEV (reference sequence). The DNA for the CDR3 is TGTGCCAGCAGTTTGAAAGGGTCTTTGACTGAAGCTTTCTTT. The encoded protein is CASSLKGSLTEAFF.

The rearrangement joins TRBV7-8 to TRBJ1-4; perhaps TRBD1 as D (6 bases). The germline gives CDR1 SGHVS, CDR2 FQNEAQ. V was clipped by 5 bases and J by 7 bases, with 17 bases between them. The CDR3 is 15 amino acids. The CDR3 is CASSRAGGIVEKLFF. The CDR3 DNA sequence: TGTGCCAGCAGCCGGGCCGGGGGCATAGTTGAAAAACTGTTTTTT.

This clonotype turned up a few times. The chain is built from TRBV9 and TRBJ2-3, with a tentative D call TRBD1 (6 bases). The CDR3 sequence is 16 residues long. Germline lookup yields CDR1 SGDLS and CDR2 YYNGEE. Trimming removed 4 bases at V and 6 bases at J, with 21 bases between. CDR3 region: CASSPFHREKRDTQYF. The CDR3 DNA sequence: TGTGCCAGCAGCCCCTTTCACAGGGAAAAGAGGGATACGCAGTATTTT.

The gene calls are TRBV3-1 and TRBJ2-4, with 7 bases that match TRBD1. The CDR3 is 17 amino acids. Germline-derived CDR1 and CDR2 are LGHDT and YNNKEL (reference sequence). After removal of 0 bases from V and 5 bases from J, the junction contained 10 bases not matched to a gene. DNA of the CDR3: TGTGCCAGCAGCCAAGATGGGATAAACACAGGGGAAAACATTCAGTACTTC. Translating gives CASSQDGINTGENIQYF. The whole variable domain, remainder taken from reference TRBV3-1 and TRBJ2-4, is DTAVSQTPKYLVTQMGNDKSIKCEQNLGHDTMYWYKQDSKKFLKIMFSYNNKELIINETVPNRFSPKSPDKAHLNLHINSLELGDSAVYFCASSQDGINTGENIQYFGAGTRLSVL.

The rearrangement links TRBV27 to TRBJ1-1; 10 bases are a match to TRBD1. This CDR3 comprises 16 residues. CDR1 and CDR2 from the germline V gene are MNHEY and SMNVEV (reference sequence). The V gene end was trimmed by 5 bases and the J gene end by 1 base; junction bases not matched to a gene: 7. CDR3 sequence reads: CASSPGTGVRNTEAFF. The CDR3 region has the DNA TGTGCCAGCAGTCCCGGGACAGGGGTCCGGAACACTGAAGCTTTCTTT.

This chain connects TRBV7-2 to TRBJ2-7, with D perhaps matching TRBD2 (5 bases). The germline V gene encodes CDR1 SGHTA and CDR2 FQGNSA. Trimming took off 1 base at V and 3 bases at J, with 13 bases between the two ends. This CDR3 region has 15 residues. CDR3 nucleotide sequence: TGTGCCAGCAGCTTAGGAGGAGGAACCCACTACGAGCAGTACTTC. Its translation is CASSLGGGTHYEQYF. The full variable domain, completed using reference TRBV7-2 and TRBJ2-7, is GAGVSQSPSNKVTEKGKDVELRCDPISGHTALYWYRQSLGQGLEFLIYFQGNSAPDKSGLPSDRFSAERTGGSVSTLTIQRTQQEDSAVYLCASSLGGGTHYEQYFGPGTRLTVT.

The chain is built from TRBV25-1 and TRBJ1-4; D call uncertain. Germline CDR1 and CDR2: MGHDK and SYGVNS. V shed 6 bases and J shed 7 bases, with 12 bases lying between them. CDR3 length: 13 amino acids. CDR3 nucleotides: TGTGCCAGCAGCTGGGGTGTTGGTGAAAAACTGTTTTTT. Translation gives CASSWGVGEKLFF.

The J gene is TRBJ1-6, the V gene TRBV2; the D gene is possibly TRBD1 (5 bases). Trimming left V 8 bases short and J 4 bases short, with 15 bases between. Germline-derived CDR1 and CDR2 are SNHLY and FYNNEI. CDR3 length: 15 amino acids. This chain's CDR3 is CASCYGGEYNSPLHF. The CDR3 DNA reads TGTGCCAGCTGCTACGGGGGGGAGTATAATTCACCCCTCCACTTT.

The rearrangement uses TRBV7-2 and TRBJ2-7; 9 bases align to TRBD1. Germline V gene lookup returns CDR1 SGHTA and CDR2 FQGNSA. The trim removed 2 bases at V and 4 bases at J, leaving 3 bases unmatched. The CDR3 has 14 amino acids. The CDR3, as DNA: TGTGCCAGCAGCTTAAACAGGGGGCGATACGAGCAGTACTTC. The encoded protein is CASSLNRGRYEQYF.

A few counts support this clonotype. This rearrangement joins TRBV7-2 to TRBJ1-6, with D unclear. Per germline, CDR1 SGHTA and CDR2 FQGNSA. The CDR3 covers 15 residues. Trimming removed 5 bases from V and 3 bases from J, with 11 bases in between. CDR3 amino acids: CASSPAAFYNSPLHF. CDR3 DNA sequence: TGTGCCAGCAGCCCGGCAGCCTTCTATAATTCACCCCTCCACTTT.

This clonotype was observed a few times. The chain uses TRBV4-3 and TRBJ1-4; D call uncertain. Germline CDR1 LGHNA, CDR2 YSLEER. CDR3 length: 18 residues. The V and J ends lost 1 base and 0 bases respectively, with 15 bases between them. CDR3 sequence reads: CASSQGPFQDTTNEKLFF. The CDR3 nucleotides read TGCGCCAGCAGCCAAGGACCCTTCCAGGATACAACTAATGAAAAACTGTTTTTT.

The chain has TRBV7-2 and TRBJ2-5, with no clear D. The CDR3 has 12 residues. The V gene's germline CDR1 is SGHTA and CDR2 FQGNSA. V lost 7 bases and J 4 bases, leaving 10 bases between the germline ends. The CDR3 is CASKYLGETQYF. In nucleotides, the CDR3 is TGTGCCAGCAAATACCTTGGAGAGACCCAGTACTTC.

The chain couples TRBV5-6 to TRBJ2-7; 7 bases are shared with TRBD1. The J call may be in error: the DNA end matches TRBJ2-4 better. Germline V CDR1 and CDR2: SGHDT, YYEEEE. This CDR3 contains 14 residues. The CDR3 sequence is CASSFPDRANIQYF. Here the CDR3 DNA reads TGTGCCAGCAGCTTTCCTGACAGGGCCAACATTCAGTACTTC.